This passage covers 20 T cell receptor beta chains from one sample sequenced in a study of blood T cell repertoires in COVID-19. Profiling relied on immunoSEQ multiplex PCR, and the TCRdb table lists in-frame clones only, not all of them. Among 120,000 or so clones listed, 88% were seen once. The sequenced sample was peripheral blood. Receptors originate from a human donor in a cohort sampled during active COVID-19.

This chain connects TRBV20-1 to TRBJ1-2, with 10 bases fitting TRBD1. V dropped 3 bases and J dropped 7; count of bases not matched to a gene: 8. There are 14 residues in the CDR3. CDR1 and CDR2 from the germline V gene are DFQATT and SNEGSKA (reference sequence). The CDR3 DNA reads as TGCAGTGCTAGTCCGGGACAGGGGAAGAGTGGCTACACCTTC. Protein product: CSASPGQGKSGYTF.

The sample holds a few counts of this clone. The CDR3 spells CASSFTVSYEQYF. DNA of the CDR3: TGCGCCAGCAGCTTCACAGTCTCCTACGAGCAGTACTTC. The genes are TRBV5-1 and TRBJ2-7; D not resolved. The CDR3 is 13 residues long. The germline V gene encodes CDR1 SGHRS and CDR2 YFSETQ. Trimming removed 2 bases from V and 0 bases from J, with 6 bases in between.

This sequence joins TRBV4-2 and TRBJ2-4; D may be TRBD2 (6 bases). Germline assignment: CDR1 LGHNA and CDR2 YNFKEQ. V was shortened by 1 base and J by 0 bases, with 7 bases between the two germline ends. The CDR3 runs to 15 residues. The CDR3 sequence is CASSQGDLAKNIQYF. CDR3 bases: TGTGCCAGCAGCCAAGGGGACTTAGCCAAAAACATTCAGTACTTC.

This sequence joins TRBV15 and TRBJ2-5; TRBD2 matches at 11 bases. CDR1 is LNHNV and CDR2 is YYDKDF in the germline V gene (reference sequence). The CDR3 consists of 14 residues. V lost 3 bases to trimming and J lost 7 bases; unmatched junction nucleotides: 4. This CDR3 reads CATSSTSGSRTQYF. CDR3 DNA sequence: TGTGCCACCAGCAGCACTAGCGGGAGCAGGACCCAGTACTTC.

The rearrangement links TRBV6-6 to TRBJ2-7, with a possible D match to TRBD1 (5 bases). This CDR3 is built from 14 residues. Germline V gene data show CDR1 as MNHNY and CDR2 as SVGAGI (reference sequence). V lost 6 bases and J lost 6, with 18 bases in between. CDR3 in amino acids: CASSKGNIISEQYF. In DNA, the CDR3 is TGTGCCAGCAGCAAGGGGAATATTATTAGCGAGCAGTACTTC.

The rearrangement links TRBV25-1 to TRBJ1-6; D unresolved. The germline V gene has CDR1 MGHDK and CDR2 SYGVNS. Trimming cost V 3 bases and J 4 bases, with 4 bases left between them. The CDR3 is 13 amino acids. In nucleotides, the CDR3 is TGTGCCAGCAGTGACGTTTATAATTCACCCCTCCACTTT. Encoded protein: CASSDVYNSPLHF.

The chain is built from TRBV2 and TRBJ2-1; no clear D. The CDR3 loop spans 14 amino acids. Germline lookup yields CDR1 SNHLY and CDR2 FYNNEI. V was pared by 2 bases and J by 3 bases, with 8 bases between. For the CDR3, the DNA is TGTGCCAGCAGTGAATTGCGTATCTACAATGAGCAGTTCTTC. Its protein is CASSELRIYNEQFF.

The chain employs TRBV2 and TRBJ2-3; TRBD2 matches at 9 bases. CDR1 is SNHLY and CDR2 is FYNNEI in the germline V gene. The CDR3 loop spans 16 amino acids. J was trimmed by 2 bases and V by 7 bases; bases with no gene match: 10. CDR3 nucleotides: TGTGCCAGCATCGGGAGCGTAGCGGGAGACACAGATACGCAGTATTTT. Translation: CASIGSVAGDTDTQYF.

The chain combines TRBV19 with TRBJ2-2; D call uncertain. CDR3 size: 13 residues. Germline lookup yields CDR1 LNHDA and CDR2 SQIVND (reference sequence). Trimming cost V 4 bases and J 0 bases, with 3 bases left between them. As DNA, the CDR3 is TGTGCCAGTAGTACCGCGAACACCGGGGAGCTGTTTTTT. Protein sequence: CASSTANTGELFF.

This clone came up once. The V gene is TRBV2, the J gene TRBJ2-1; D possibly corresponds to TRBD2 (5 bases). Trimming took off 1 base at V and 9 bases at J, with 10 bases between the two ends. This CDR3 has 13 amino acids. Germline-derived CDR1 and CDR2 are SNHLY and FYNNEI. CDR3: CASSEGGGGEQFF. DNA of the CDR3: TGTGCCAGCAGTGAAGGAGGAGGCGGTGAGCAGTTCTTC. Variable domain in full (rest from reference TRBV2 and TRBJ2-1): EPEVTQTPSHQVTQMGQEVILRCVPISNHLYFYWYRQILGQKVEFLVSFYNNEISEKSEIFDDQFSVERPDGSNFTLKIRSTKLEDSAMYFCASSEGGGGEQFFGPGTRLTVL.

This sequence joins TRBV27 and TRBJ1-2; D perhaps matches TRBD1 (5 bases). Germline assignment: CDR1 MNHEY and CDR2 SMNVEV (reference sequence). V shed 5 bases and J shed 6 bases, with 22 bases lying between them. The CDR3 runs to 16 residues. For the CDR3, the DNA is TGTGCCAGCAGTCCCGCGGGAGGAGGGGTTCGTCATGGCTACACCTTC. It translates to CASSPAGGGVRHGYTF.

The rearrangement joins TRBV5-6 to TRBJ2-6; TRBD1 is a possible D gene (5 bases). CDR1 and CDR2 from the germline V gene are SGHDT and YYEEEE. The CDR3 covers 15 residues. V lost 1 base, J lost 1 base, and 6 bases lay in between. The chain's CDR3 is CASSLRGSGANVLTF. The DNA of the CDR3 is TGTGCCAGCAGCTTGAGGGGTTCTGGGGCCAACGTCCTGACTTTC.

This chain connects TRBV5-1 to TRBJ2-5; 7 nucleotides line up with TRBD1. Germline CDR1 is SGHRS and CDR2 is YFSETQ. The CDR3 is made up of 14 amino acids. Trimming cost V 4 bases and J 1 base; bases outside gene matches: 4. The CDR3 region is CASSTGQLQETQYF. The CDR3 coding sequence is TGCGCCAGCAGCACGGGACAGCTCCAAGAGACCCAGTACTTC.

About this clone itself: At one of its ends the junction is not consistent with the germline gene, which may arise from a read error. J is TRBJ1-1 and V is TRBV2, with 7 bases aligning to TRBD1. CDR3 length: 14 residues. CDR1 and CDR2 (germline): SNHLY, FYNNEI. The CDR3 loop is CASRVDRVKTEAFF. As DNA, the CDR3 is TGTGCCAGCAGGGTAGACAGGGTGAAAACTGAAGCTTTCTTT.

The CDR3 reads CASSDGRGTDTQYF. The DNA for the CDR3 is TGCGCCAGCAGCGACGGGAGAGGCACAGATACGCAGTATTTT. The chain employs TRBV5-1 and TRBJ2-3; D is possibly TRBD2 (6 bases). V was shortened by 4 bases and J by 1 base, with 10 bases between the two germline ends. The germline V gene has CDR1 SGHRS and CDR2 YFSETQ. The CDR3 spans 14 residues.

V and J are TRBV30 and TRBJ2-7; tentatively, D is TRBD1 (6 bases). V shed 1 base and J shed 3 bases, with 7 bases lying between them. Germline V gene sequence: CDR1 GTSNPN, CDR2 SVGIG (reference sequence). The CDR3 is made up of 12 amino acids. CDR3 sequence reads: CAWSEQGYEQYF. CDR3 in DNA: TGTGCCTGGAGTGAACAGGGCTACGAGCAGTACTTC.

About this clone itself: This specimen includes other DNA sequences encoding the same CDR3. This chain connects TRBV7-9 to TRBJ2-3; 8 bases line up with TRBD1. V was pared by 5 bases and J by 4 bases, with 2 bases of the junction left unmatched. Germline V lookup: CDR1 SEHNR, CDR2 FQNEAQ (reference sequence). CDR3 size: 13 residues. CDR3 sequence: CASSLTGADTQYF. The CDR3 DNA is TGTGCCAGCAGCCTGACAGGGGCAGATACGCAGTATTTT.

The chain has TRBV5-4 and TRBJ1-2; TRBD1 matches at 7 bases. The V segment lost 4 bases and the J segment 5 bases; nucleotides outside the gene matches: 8. Germline CDR1 is SGHNT and CDR2 is YYREEE (reference sequence). CDR3 size: 14 residues. CDR3 nucleotides: TGTGCCAGCAGCGGTGAGGGGGCGCGGTATGGCTACACCTTC. Translation gives CASSGEGARYGYTF.

This chain links TRBV6-5 with TRBJ2-1, with TRBD2 matching over 7 bases. The CDR3 covers 14 residues. Germline V CDR1 and CDR2: MNHEY, SVGAGI. V was pared by 11 bases and J by 0 bases, with 7 bases of the junction left unmatched. The CDR3 DNA is TGTGCCTGGGGGGGGAGGGACTCCTACAATGAGCAGTTCTTC. It specifies CAWGGRDSYNEQFF.

The chain recombines TRBV27 with TRBJ1-1, with D possibly TRBD1 on 6 matching bases. Trimming removed 6 bases at V and 5 bases at J, with 13 bases between. There are 13 residues in the CDR3. In germline, CDR1 is MNHEY, CDR2 SMNVEV (reference sequence). The chain's CDR3 is CASSSGTGTEAFF. The CDR3 DNA reads TGTGCCAGCAGCTCGGGTACAGGGACTGAAGCTTTCTTT.